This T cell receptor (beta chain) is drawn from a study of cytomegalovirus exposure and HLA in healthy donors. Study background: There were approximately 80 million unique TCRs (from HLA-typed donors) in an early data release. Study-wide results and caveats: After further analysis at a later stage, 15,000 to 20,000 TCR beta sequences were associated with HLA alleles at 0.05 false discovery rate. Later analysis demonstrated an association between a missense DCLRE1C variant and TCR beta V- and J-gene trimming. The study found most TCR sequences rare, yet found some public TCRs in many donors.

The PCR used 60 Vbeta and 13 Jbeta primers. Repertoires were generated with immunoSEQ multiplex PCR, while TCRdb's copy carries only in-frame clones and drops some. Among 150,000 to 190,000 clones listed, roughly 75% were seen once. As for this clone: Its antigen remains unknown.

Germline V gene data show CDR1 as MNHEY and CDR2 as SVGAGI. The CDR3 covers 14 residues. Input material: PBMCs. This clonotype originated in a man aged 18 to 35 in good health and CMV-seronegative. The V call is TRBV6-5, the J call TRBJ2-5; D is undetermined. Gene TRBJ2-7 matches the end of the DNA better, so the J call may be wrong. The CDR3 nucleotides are TGTGCCAGCAGTTACTCTCCGAGTCACCGCGAGCAGTACTTC. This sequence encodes CASSYSPSHREQYF.